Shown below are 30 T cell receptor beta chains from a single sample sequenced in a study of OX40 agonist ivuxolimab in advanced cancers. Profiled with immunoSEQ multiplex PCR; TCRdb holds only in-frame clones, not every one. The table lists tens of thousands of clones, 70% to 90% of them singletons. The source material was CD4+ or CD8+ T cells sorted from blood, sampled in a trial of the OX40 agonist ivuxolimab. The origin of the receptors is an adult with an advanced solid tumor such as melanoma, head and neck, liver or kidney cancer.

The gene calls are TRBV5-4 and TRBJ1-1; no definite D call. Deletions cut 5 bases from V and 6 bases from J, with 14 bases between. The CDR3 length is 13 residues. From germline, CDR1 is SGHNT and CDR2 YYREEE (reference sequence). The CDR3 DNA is TGTGCCAGCAGTGATGGCTTAAGGGCTGAAGCTTTCTTT. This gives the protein CASSDGLRAEAFF.

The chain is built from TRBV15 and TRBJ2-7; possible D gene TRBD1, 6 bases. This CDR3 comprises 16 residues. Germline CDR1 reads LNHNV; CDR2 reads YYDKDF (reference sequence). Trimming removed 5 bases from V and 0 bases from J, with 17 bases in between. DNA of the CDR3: TGTGCCACCAGCCCCACAGCAGGGGCTAGCTCCTACGAGCAGTACTTC. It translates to CATSPTAGASSYEQYF.

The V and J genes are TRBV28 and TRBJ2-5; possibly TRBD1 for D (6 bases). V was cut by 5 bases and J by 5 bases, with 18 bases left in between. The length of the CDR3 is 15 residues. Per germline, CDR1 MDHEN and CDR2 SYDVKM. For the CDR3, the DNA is TGTGCCAGCAGTCAAGCCCAGGGGTTGCAGGAGACCCAGTACTTC. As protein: CASSQAQGLQETQYF.

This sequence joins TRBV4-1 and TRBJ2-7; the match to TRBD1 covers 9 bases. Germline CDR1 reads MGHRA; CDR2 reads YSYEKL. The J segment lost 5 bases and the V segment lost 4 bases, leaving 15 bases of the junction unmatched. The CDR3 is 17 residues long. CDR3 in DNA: TGCGCCAGCAGCCCCAACCACCGGGACAGGGTCCTAAACGAGCAGTACTTC. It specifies CASSPNHRDRVLNEQYF.

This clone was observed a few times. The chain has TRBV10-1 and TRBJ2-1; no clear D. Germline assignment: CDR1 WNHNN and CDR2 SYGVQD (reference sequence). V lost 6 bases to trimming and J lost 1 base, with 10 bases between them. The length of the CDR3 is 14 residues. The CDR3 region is CASRPGGSYNEQFF. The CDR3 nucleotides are TGCGCCAGCAGACCGGGTGGATCCTACAATGAGCAGTTCTTC.

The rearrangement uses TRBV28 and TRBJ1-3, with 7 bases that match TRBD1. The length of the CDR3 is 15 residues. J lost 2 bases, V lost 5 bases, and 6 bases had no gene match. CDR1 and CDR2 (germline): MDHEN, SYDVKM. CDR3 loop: CASSPAGTAGNTIYF. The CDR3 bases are TGTGCCAGCAGTCCAGCCGGGACAGCTGGAAACACCATATATTTT.

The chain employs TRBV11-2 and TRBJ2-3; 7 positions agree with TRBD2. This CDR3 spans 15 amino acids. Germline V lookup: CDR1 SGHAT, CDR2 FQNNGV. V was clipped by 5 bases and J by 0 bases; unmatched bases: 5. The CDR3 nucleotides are TGTGCCAGCAGCCCCGGGAGGACTAGCACAGATACGCAGTATTTT. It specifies CASSPGRTSTDTQYF.

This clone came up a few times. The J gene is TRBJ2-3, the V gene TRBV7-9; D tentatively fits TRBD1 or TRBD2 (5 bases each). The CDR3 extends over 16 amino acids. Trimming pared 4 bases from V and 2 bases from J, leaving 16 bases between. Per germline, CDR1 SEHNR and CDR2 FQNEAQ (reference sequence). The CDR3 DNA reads TGTGCCAGCAGCTCCGGCAACCGGGGCCCCACAGATACGCAGTATTTT. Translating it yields CASSSGNRGPTDTQYF.

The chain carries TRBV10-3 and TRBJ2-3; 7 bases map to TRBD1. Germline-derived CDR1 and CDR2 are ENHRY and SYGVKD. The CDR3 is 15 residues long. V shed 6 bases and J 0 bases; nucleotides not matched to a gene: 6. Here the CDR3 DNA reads TGTGCCATCAGGGGTGGGACAGCTAGCACAGATACGCAGTATTTT. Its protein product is CAIRGGTASTDTQYF.

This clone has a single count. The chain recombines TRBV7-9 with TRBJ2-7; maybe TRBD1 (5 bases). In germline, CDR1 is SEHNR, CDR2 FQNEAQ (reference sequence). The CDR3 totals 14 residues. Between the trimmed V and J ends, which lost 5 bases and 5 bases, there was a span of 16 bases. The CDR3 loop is CASSHDSRTHEQYF. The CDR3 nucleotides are TGTGCCAGCAGCCACGACAGCCGTACCCACGAGCAGTACTTC.

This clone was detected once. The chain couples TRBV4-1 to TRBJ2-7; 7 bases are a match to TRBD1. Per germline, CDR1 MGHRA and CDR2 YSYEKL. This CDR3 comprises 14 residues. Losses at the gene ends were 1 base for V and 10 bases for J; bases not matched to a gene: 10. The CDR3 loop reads CASSQVSPGQRQYF. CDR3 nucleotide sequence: TGCGCCAGCAGCCAAGTTTCCCCGGGACAGCGACAGTACTTC.

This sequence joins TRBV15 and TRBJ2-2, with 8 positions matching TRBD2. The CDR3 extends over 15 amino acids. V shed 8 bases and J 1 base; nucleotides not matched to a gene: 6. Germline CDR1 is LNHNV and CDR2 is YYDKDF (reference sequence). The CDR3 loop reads CATQPGLVNTGELFF. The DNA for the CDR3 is TGTGCCACCCAACCGGGACTAGTGAACACCGGGGAGCTGTTTTTT.

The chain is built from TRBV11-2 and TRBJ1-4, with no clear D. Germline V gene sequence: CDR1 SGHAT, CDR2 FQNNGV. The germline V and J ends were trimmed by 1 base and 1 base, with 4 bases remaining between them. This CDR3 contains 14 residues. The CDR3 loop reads CASSLAITNEKLFF. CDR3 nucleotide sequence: TGTGCCAGCAGCTTAGCCATAACTAATGAAAAACTGTTTTTT.

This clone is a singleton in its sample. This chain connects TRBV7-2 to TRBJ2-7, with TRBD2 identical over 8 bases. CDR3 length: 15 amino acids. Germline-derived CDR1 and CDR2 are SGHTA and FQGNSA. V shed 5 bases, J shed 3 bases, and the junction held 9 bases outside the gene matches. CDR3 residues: CASSLGGVAVYEQYF. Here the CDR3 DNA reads TGTGCCAGCAGCCTCGGGGGGGTAGCGGTCTACGAGCAGTACTTC.

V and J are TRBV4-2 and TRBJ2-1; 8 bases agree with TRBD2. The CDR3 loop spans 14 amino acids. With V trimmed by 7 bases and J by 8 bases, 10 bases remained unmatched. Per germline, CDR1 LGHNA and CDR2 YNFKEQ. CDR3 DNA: TGTGCCAGCACCCCGACGGGGGGGGACCATGAGCAGTTCTTC. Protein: CASTPTGGDHEQFF.

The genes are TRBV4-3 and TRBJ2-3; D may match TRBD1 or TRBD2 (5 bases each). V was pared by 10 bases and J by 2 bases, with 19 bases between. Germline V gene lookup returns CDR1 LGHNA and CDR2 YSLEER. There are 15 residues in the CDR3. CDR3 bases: TGCGCCACTAGCCAGGGCAGGGAAGACACAGATACGCAGTATTTT. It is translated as CATSQGREDTDTQYF.

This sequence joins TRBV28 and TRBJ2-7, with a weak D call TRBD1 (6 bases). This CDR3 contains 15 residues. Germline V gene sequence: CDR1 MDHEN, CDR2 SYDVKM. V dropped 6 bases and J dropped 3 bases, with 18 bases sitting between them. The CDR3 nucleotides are TGTGCCAGCAGGATACCCAGACAGGTCGGCTACGAGCAGTACTTC. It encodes CASRIPRQVGYEQYF. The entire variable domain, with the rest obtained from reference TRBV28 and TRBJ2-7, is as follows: DVKVTQSSRYLVKRTGEKVFLECVQDMDHENMFWYRQDPGLGLRLIYFSYDVKMKEKGDIPEGYSVSREKKERFSLILESASTNQTSMYLCASRIPRQVGYEQYFGPGTRLTVT.

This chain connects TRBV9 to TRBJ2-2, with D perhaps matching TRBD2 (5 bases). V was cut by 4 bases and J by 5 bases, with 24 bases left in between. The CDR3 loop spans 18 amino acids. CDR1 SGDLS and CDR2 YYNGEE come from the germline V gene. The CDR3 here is CASSPDYLRATRTGELFF. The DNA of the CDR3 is TGTGCCAGCAGCCCTGACTACCTTCGGGCTACGAGGACCGGGGAGCTGTTTTTT. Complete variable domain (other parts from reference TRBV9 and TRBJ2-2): DSGVTQTPKHLITATGQRVTLRCSPRSGDLSVYWYQQSLDQGLQFLIQYYNGEERAKGNILERFSAQQFPDLHSELNLSSLELGDSALYFCASSPDYLRATRTGELFFGEGSRLTVL.

The CDR3 loop is CASSLTRANTEAFF. CDR3 in DNA: TGTGCCAGCTCACTGACCAGGGCCAACACTGAAGCTTTCTTT. The chain combines TRBV18 with TRBJ1-1; a weak D match, TRBD1 (5 bases). The V end lost 4 bases, the J end lost 2 bases, and 11 bases lay between the germline ends. CDR3 size: 14 residues. CDR1 is KGHSH, CDR2 LQKENI, per germline.

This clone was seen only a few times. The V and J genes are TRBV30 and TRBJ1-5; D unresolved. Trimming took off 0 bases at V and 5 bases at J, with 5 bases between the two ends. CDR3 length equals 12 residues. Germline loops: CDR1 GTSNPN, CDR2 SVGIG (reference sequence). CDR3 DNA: TGTGCCTGGAGTGTTGGACATCAGCCCCAGCATTTT. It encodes CAWSVGHQPQHF.

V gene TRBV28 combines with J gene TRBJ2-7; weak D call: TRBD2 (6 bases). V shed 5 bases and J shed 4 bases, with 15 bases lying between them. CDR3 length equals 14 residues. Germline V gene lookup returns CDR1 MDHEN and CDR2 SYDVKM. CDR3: CASSVSGPSYEQYF. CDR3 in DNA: TGTGCCAGCAGTGTTAGCGGACCTTCTTACGAGCAGTACTTC.

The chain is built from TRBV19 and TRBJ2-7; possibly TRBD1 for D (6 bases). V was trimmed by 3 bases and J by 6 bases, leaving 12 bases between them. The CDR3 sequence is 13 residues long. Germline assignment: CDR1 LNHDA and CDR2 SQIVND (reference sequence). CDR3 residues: CASSISTGREQYF. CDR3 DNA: TGTGCCAGTAGTATCTCTACAGGGCGCGAGCAGTACTTC.

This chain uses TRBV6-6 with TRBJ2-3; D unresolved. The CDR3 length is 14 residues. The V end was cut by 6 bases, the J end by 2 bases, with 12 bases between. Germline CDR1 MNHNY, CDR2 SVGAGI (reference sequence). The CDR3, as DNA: TGTGCCAGCAGACCTCAGGCCGACACAGATACGCAGTATTTT. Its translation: CASRPQADTDTQYF.

The CDR3 DNA reads TGTGCCAGCAGCCCGAGGCCCAGCGGGACCTTCCACAATGAGCAGTTCTTC. Amino acids: CASSPRPSGTFHNEQFF. The chain carries TRBV7-8 and TRBJ2-1; 7 bases fit TRBD2. J was trimmed by 5 bases and V by 5 bases; bases with no gene match: 15. CDR3 length equals 17 residues. Germline V CDR1 and CDR2: SGHVS, FQNEAQ.

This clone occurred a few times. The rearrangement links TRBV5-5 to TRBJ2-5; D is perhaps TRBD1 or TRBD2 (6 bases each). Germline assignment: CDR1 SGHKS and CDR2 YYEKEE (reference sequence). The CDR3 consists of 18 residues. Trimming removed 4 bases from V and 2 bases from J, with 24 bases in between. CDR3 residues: CASSQGILGGAGQETQYF. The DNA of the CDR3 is TGTGCCAGCAGCCAGGGAATACTGGGGGGCGCGGGACAAGAGACCCAGTACTTC.

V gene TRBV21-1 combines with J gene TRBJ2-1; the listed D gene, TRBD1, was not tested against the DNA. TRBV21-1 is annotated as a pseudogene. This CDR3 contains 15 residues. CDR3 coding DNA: TGTGCCAGCAGCAAAGCGTGGGCCAAATACAATGAGCAGTTCTTC. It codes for CASSKAWAKYNEQFF.

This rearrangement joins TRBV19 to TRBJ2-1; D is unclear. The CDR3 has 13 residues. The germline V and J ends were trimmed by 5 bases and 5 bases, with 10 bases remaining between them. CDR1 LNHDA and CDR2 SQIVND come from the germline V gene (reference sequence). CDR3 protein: CASSPGRNNEQFF. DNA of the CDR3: TGTGCCAGTAGTCCAGGCAGGAACAATGAGCAGTTCTTC.

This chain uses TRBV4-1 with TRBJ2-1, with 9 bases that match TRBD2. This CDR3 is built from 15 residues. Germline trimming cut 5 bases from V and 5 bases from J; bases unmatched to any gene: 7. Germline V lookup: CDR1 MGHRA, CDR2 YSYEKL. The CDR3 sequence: CASSFYIAGDNEQFF. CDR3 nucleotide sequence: TGCGCCAGCAGCTTCTATATAGCGGGAGACAATGAGCAGTTCTTC.

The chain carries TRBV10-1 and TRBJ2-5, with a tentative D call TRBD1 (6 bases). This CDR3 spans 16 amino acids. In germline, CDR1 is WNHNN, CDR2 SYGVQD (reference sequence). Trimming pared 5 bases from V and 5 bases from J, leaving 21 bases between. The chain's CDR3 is CASSYLGQFTWETQYF. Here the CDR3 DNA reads TGCGCCAGCAGTTATCTAGGACAGTTTACATGGGAGACCCAGTACTTC.

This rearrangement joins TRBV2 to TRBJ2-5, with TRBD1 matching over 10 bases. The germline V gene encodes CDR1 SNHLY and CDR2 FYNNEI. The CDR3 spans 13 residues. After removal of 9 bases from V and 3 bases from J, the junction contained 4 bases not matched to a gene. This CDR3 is CASGTGVKETQYF. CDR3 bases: TGTGCCAGTGGGACAGGGGTAAAAGAGACCCAGTACTTC.